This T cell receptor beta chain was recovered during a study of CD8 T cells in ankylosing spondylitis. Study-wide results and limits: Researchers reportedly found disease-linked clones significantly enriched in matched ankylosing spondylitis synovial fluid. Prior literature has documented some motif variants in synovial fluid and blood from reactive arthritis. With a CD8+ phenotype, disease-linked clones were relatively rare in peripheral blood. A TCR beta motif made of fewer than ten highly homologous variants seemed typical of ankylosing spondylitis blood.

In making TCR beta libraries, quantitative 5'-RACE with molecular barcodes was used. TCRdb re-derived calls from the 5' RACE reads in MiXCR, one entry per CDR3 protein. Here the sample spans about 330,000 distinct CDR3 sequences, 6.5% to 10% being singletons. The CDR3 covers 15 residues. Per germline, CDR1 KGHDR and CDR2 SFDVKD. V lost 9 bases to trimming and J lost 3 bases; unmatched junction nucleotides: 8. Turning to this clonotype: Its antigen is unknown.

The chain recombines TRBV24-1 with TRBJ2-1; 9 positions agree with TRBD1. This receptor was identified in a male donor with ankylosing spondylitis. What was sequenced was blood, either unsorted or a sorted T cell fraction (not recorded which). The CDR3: CATGRQGEIYNEQFF. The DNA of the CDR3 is TGTGCCACCGGCAGACAGGGGGAGATCTACAATGAGCAGTTCTTC.